This T cell receptor (beta chain) emerged from a study of T cell responses to AZD1222 COVID-19 vaccine (dated by TCRdb to about 2021). Regarding the research as a whole: AZD1222 recipients whose second dose came at about 4 weeks and those whose second dose came at about 12 weeks were combined into one group, since spike-specific TCR depth and breadth did not differ between the two schedules. Trial participants were enrolled by age into subgroups of 18-55, 56-69 and 70-plus years, and about 150, 27 and 61 TCR-sequenced participants, respectively, were included in these subgroups. A total of about 250 trial participants underwent TCR sequencing, of whom roughly 210 had received two doses of AZD1222 and approximately 26 had received two doses of the MenACWY control vaccine. General study outcomes and caveats: Participants were mostly white British, with more females than males. The authors suggested clonal diversity may have been underestimated. Conclusions about previously exposed vaccinees were limited because only six or seven AZD1222 recipients were SARS-CoV-2 seropositive at baseline. Because no samples from the day 14 peak response were available, repertoires could be characterized only after the peak T cell response. After two AZD1222 doses, spike-specific TCR breadth and depth were significantly higher than at day 0 and than in MenACWY recipients. The whole spike protein was spanned by vaccine-associated CD4 TCRs, and dominant responses were seen in regions 160-218 and 743-854. In the small 56-69-year group, the increase in depth fell short of significance, most likely because of low power. Epitopes outside the regions mutated in the B.1.351 and B.1.1.7 variants were reportedly recognized by nearly half of the unique spike-specific TCRs.

The CDR3 regions of human TCRbeta chains were analyzed by immunosequencing. In the original analysis: TCRs in the repertoires were compared against a reference library of SARS-CoV-2-specific TCRs that had been generated with the MIRA antigen-specificity platform. Breadth was defined as the fraction of unique TCRs that were SARS-CoV-2-associated. Depth was defined as the fraction of total T cells that were SARS-CoV-2-associated. Using the MIRA data, every spike-specific TCR was mapped to the spike region that the TCR reacted to and assigned to either a CD4 or a CD8 class. Log10-transformed breadth and depth values were compared by one-way ANOVA with Sidak's multiple comparisons tests. TCRdb's version of the immuneACCESS table is confined to in-frame rearrangements and falls short of the full clone set. An unresolved V gene accounts for under half of the shortfall where checked; the remainder is of unknown origin. That table is the source of V, J and clone size, and D and trimming were worked out from the DNA. The sample table records 90,000 to 130,000 clones; 70% to 90% of these occur just once. 3.2% of the sample goes to the ten largest clones.

The intended sense of this specimen's time point label: baseline before first vaccination. Vaccinee samples came from UK trials COV001 and COV002, including a single-blind randomized controlled phase 2/3 trial of AZD1222 (ChAdOx1 nCoV-19) in healthy adults. For TCRbeta chain sequencing, PBMC samples from trial participants were taken at day 0 and at day 28 after the second dose. A word on this clone: This clone's antigen is unknown. No much larger clone is present one base from it, and per-base qualities are unavailable.

The germline V gene (reference sequence) supplies CDR1 SEHNR and CDR2 FQNEAQ. V sheds 0 bases and J sheds 5 bases, leaving 7 bases between their ends. Measured from the cysteine to the phenylalanine, the CDR3 is 13 residues long. Just the 39-base CDR3 DNA is kept, in frame starting at base 1. The chain is assembled from TRBV7-9 and TRBJ1-1; too little of a D gene remains to name it. The origin of this receptor is an adult in good health. The source was peripheral blood, collected on day 0 of AZD1222 vaccination. The nucleotide sequence is TGTGCCAGCAGCTTAGCGGGGAAAACTGAAGCTTTCTTT. This encodes CASSLAGKTEAFF.